The table lists the clone carrying this TCR beta chain with many counts. These data come from a study of regulatory T cells in long-lasting Graves disease. Time point of the sample: newly diagnosed GD, antithyroid drugs for less than 3 months. After RNA was extracted from PBMCs, the TCR library was made from it. The ends were cut back, 4 bases at V and 6 bases at J, with 15 bases in the middle. The CDR3 extends over 14 amino acids. The germline V gene encodes CDR1 SGHRS and CDR2 YFSETQ. HTBI primers from iRepertoire and Arm-PCR of CDR3 regions yielded the TCR beta libraries. TCRdb itself ran the multiplex PCR reads through MiXCR, one entry per CDR3 protein. Of 520,000 or so distinct CDR3 sequences listed, around 12% are singletons. This sample also belongs to another study, concerning T cells in Graves' hyperthyroidism and ophthalmopathy. That report notes: Blood shared most expanded thyroid clonotypes above 0.001.

V usage is TRBV5-1 and J usage is TRBJ2-3; D perhaps matches TRBD1 (5 bases). This sequence was found in a woman younger than 45 with Graves disease. The sequencing used peripheral blood mononuclear cells (PBMCs), collected at new diagnosis, from a patient treated with antithyroid drugs. As DNA, the CDR3 is TGCGCCAGCAGCACCACCAGGGATTTCGATACGCAGTATTTT. Protein sequence: CASSTTRDFDTQYF.